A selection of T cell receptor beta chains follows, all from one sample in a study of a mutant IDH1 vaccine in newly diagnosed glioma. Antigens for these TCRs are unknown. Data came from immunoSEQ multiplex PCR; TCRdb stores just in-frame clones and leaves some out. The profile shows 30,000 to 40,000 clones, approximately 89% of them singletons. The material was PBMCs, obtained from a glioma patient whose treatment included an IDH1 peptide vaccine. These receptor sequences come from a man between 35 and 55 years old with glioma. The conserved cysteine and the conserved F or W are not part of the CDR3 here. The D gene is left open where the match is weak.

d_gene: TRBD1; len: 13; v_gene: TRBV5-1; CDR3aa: ASSLDRGDREKLF
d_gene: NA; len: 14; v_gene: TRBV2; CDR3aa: ASSEGRNRMAGEQY
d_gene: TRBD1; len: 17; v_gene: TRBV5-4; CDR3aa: ASSPTPTIYDRGTDTQY
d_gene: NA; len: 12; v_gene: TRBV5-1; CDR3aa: ASSFFSTLDTQY
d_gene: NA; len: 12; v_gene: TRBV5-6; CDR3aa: ASSWEGARNEQF
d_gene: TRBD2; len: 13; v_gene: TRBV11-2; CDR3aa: ASSLTSGGLDEQF
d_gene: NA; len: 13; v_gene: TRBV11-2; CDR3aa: ASSLGSWGEPEAF
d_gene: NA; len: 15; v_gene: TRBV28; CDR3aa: ASSSFSRRAGSYEQY
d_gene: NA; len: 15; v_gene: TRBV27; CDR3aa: ASAISRGNSYNSPLH
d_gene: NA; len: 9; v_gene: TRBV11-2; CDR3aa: ASLSGTTVV
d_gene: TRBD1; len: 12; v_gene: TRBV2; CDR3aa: ASRAQGAAGELF
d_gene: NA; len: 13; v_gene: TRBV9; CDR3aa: ASSVLGGNTGELF
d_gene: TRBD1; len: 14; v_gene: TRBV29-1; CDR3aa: SVGKHPGQGANKQF
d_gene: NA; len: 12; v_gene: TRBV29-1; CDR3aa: SALDNLGNTEAF
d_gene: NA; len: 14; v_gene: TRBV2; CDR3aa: ASSEALPRVSDEAF
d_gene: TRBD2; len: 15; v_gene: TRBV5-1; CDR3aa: ASSSRPLAGVTYEQY
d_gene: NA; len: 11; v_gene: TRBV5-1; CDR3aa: ASSLTGSETQY
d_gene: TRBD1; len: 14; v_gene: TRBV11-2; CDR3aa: ASSSPLLDRSNIQY
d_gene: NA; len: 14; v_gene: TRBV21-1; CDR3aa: ASTELAGPSTDTQY
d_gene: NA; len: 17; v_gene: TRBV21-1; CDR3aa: ASSCRSGLAGEPYNEQF
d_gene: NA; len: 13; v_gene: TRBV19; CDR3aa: ASSIGRGRDYGYT
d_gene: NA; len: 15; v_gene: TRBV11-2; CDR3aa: ASSRLGGVVGANVLT
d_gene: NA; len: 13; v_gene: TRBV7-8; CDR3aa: ASSLIGRGDTEAF
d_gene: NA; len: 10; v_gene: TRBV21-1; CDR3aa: ASTPGNYGYT
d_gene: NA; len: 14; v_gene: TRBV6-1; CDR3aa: ASSEARGRGTDTQY
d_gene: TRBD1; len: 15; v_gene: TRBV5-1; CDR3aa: ASSLGRTGTTGGEQF
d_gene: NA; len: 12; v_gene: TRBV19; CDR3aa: ASSAVNGLYGYT
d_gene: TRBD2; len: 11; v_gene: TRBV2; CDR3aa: ARGLAGDYEQY
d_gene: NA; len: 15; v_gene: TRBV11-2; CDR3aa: ASSFSAAQNIQETQY
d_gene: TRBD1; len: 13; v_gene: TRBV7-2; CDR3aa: ASSPQGEGFNEQF
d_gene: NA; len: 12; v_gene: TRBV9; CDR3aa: ASTQSLDRNIQY
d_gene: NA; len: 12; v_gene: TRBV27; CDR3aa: ASSLSRGSQPQH
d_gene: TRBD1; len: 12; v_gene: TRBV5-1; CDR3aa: ASSRGQGNDGYT
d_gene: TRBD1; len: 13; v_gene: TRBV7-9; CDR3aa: ASSLRDSSYNEQF
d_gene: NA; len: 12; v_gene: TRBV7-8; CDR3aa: ASSLNLYGTEAF
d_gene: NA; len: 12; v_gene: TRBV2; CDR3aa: ASSGLLLSGELF
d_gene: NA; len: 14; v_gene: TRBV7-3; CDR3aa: ASSPNSNANTGELF
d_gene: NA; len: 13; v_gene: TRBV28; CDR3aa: ASARPGTSTDTQY
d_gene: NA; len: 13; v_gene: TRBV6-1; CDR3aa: ASSLTRTGAGELF
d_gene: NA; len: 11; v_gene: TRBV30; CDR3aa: ASGQGANQPQH
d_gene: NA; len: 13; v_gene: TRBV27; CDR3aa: ASSSPRVGGTEAF